The entry below gives a single T cell receptor beta chain sequence along with its context. The data were taken from a study of control samples from healthy donors and cancer patients. The data were produced by immunoSEQ multiplex PCR, yet TCRdb's version contains in-frame clones alone and is incomplete. Counted here are about 130,000 clones, around nine tenths occurring once; the ten biggest clones make up 2% to 3%. V shed 3 bases and J shed 4 bases, with 16 bases lying between them. This CDR3 region has 15 residues. From germline, CDR1 is SGHRS and CDR2 YFSETQ. This clonotype originated in a man aged 35-49 years in good health. The rearrangement links TRBV5-1 to TRBJ2-5; D may be TRBD2 (6 bases). The sequencing sample was made of blood. The chain's CDR3 is CASSSNPGVAETQYF. CDR3 DNA sequence: TGCGCCAGCAGCTCGAACCCGGGGGTAGCAGAGACCCAGTACTTC.